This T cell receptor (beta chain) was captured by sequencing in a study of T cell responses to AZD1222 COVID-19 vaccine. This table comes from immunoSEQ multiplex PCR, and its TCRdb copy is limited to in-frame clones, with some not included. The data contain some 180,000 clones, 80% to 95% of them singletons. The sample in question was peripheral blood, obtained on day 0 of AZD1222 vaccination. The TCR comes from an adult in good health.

This CDR3 is CASSPYPTGKSGYTF. CDR3 in DNA: TGTGCCAGCAGTCCCTACCCTACAGGGAAGTCGGGCTACACCTTC. The rearrangement joins TRBV6-4 to TRBJ1-2; a possible D gene is TRBD1 (6 bases). V lost 5 bases and J 8 bases, leaving 21 bases between the germline ends. Per germline, CDR1 MRHNA and CDR2 SNTAGT. The CDR3 spans 15 residues.